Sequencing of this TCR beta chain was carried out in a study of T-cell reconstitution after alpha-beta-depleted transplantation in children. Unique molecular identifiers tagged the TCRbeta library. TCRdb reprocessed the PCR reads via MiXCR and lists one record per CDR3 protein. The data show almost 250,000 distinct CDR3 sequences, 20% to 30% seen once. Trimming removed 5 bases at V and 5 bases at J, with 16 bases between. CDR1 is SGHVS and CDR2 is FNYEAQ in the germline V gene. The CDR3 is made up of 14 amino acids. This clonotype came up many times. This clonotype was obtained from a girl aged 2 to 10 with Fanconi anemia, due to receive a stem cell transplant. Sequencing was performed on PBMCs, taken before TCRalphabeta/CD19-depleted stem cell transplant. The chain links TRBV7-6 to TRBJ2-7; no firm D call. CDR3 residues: CASSILISGHEQYF. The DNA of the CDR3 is TGTGCCAGCAGCATTCTGATCTCCGGCCACGAGCAGTACTTC.